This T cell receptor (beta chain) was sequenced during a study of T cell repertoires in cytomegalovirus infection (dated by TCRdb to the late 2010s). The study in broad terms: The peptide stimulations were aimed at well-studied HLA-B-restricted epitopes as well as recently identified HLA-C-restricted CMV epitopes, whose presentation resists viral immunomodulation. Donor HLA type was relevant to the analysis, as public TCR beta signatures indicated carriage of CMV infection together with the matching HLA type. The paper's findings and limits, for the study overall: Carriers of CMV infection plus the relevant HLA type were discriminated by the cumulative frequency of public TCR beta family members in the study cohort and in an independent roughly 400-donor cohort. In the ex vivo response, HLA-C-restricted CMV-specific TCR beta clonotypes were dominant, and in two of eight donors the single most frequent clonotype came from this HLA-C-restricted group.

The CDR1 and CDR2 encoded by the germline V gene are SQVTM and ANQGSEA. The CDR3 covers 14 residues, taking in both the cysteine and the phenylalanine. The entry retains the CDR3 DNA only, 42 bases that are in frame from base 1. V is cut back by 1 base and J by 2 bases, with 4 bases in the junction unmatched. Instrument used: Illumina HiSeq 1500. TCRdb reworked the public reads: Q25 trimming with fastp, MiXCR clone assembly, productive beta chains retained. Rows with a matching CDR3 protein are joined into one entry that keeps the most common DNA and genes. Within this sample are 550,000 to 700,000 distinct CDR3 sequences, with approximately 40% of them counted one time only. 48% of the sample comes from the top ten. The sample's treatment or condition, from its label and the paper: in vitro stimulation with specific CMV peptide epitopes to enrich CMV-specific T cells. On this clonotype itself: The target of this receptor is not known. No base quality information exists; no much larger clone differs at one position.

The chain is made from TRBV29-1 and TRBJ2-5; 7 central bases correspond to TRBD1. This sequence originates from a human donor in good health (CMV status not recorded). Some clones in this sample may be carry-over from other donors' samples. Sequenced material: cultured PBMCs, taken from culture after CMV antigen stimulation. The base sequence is TGCAGCGTTGAAGGGGGACAGCTACAAGAGACCCAGTACTTC. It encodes CSVEGGQLQETQYF.